This T cell receptor (beta chain) emerged from a study of CD8 T cells in ankylosing spondylitis. V dropped 5 bases and J dropped 8 bases, with 16 bases sitting between them. The CDR3 spans 14 residues. This clonotype was seen ten or more times. TCRdb re-derived calls from the 5' RACE reads in MiXCR, one entry per CDR3 protein. This sample has roughly 180,000 distinct CDR3 sequences, with roughly 10% found just once. The gene calls are TRBV12-3 or TRBV12-4 and TRBJ2-1, with D possibly matching TRBD1 (6 bases). Sequencing was done on a sample of blood, either unsorted or a sorted T cell fraction (not recorded which). The receptor was derived from a female donor with ankylosing spondylitis or in good health (not recorded which). The CDR3 reads CASSLKPGAHEQFF. As DNA, the CDR3 is TGTGCCAGCAGTCTCAAGCCAGGGGCCCATGAGCAGTTCTTC.